Presented here are 13 T cell receptor beta chains from one specimen sequenced in a study of cytomegalovirus exposure and HLA in healthy donors. Primers included in the PCR were 60 Vbeta and 13 Jbeta primers. Using immunoSEQ multiplex PCR, the repertoire was profiled, and TCRdb retains in-frame clones only, with some absent. Of some 140,000 clones in the sample, around two thirds are singletons; the top ten hold around 2.5%. The specimen was PBMCs. All receptors derive from a woman aged 40 to 49 in good health and CMV-seronegative.

This clone was seen a few times. The chain combines TRBV10-1 with TRBJ2-3; 10 nucleotides match TRBD2. CDR1 is WNHNN, CDR2 SYGVQD, per germline (reference sequence). The junction had 3 bases not matched to a gene; V was cut back by 8 bases and J by 1 base. There are 14 residues in the CDR3. CDR3 in amino acids: CASSGLAGTDTQYF. DNA for the CDR3: TGCGCCAGCTCCGGACTAGCGGGCACAGATACGCAGTATTTT.

The rearrangement links TRBV5-5 to TRBJ1-1, with D maybe TRBD1 (5 bases). The CDR3 contains 15 residues. V was cut by 3 bases and J by 5 bases, with 17 bases left in between. Germline loops: CDR1 SGHKS, CDR2 YYEKEE (reference sequence). The CDR3 region is CASSWRGRGSTEAFF. The CDR3, as DNA: TGTGCCAGCAGCTGGCGGGGCCGGGGGTCGACTGAAGCTTTCTTT.

V and J are TRBV6-1 and TRBJ2-3; TRBD2 matches 8 bases. CDR1 and CDR2 (germline): MNHNS, SASEGT. This CDR3 is 16 amino acids long. Trimming removed 4 bases from V and 3 bases from J; junction bases left unmatched: 9. The CDR3 loop reads CASSVERGRTTDTQYF. CDR3 in DNA: TGTGCCAGCAGTGTCGAGCGGGGGAGGACGACAGATACGCAGTATTTT.

This clone was counted a single time. CDR3 amino acids: CASSLSGGTNTEAFF. The CDR3 DNA follows: TGTGCCAGCAGCTTATCGGGCGGGACGAACACTGAAGCTTTCTTT. V gene TRBV11-2 combines with J gene TRBJ1-1, with D maybe TRBD1 (5 bases). Between the trimmed V and J ends, which lost 2 bases and 1 base, there was a span of 11 bases. CDR3 size: 15 residues. Germline V gene lookup returns CDR1 SGHAT and CDR2 FQNNGV.

This clone was counted once. This chain joins TRBV9 and TRBJ2-7, with D maybe TRBD2 (5 bases). Looked up from germline, CDR1 is SGDLS and CDR2 is YYNGEE. There are 15 residues in the CDR3. Between the trimmed V and J ends, which lost 0 bases and 3 bases, there was a span of 13 bases. The CDR3 DNA reads TGTGCCAGCAGCGTAGCTGAGGCTAGCATCTACGAGCAGTACTTC. It encodes CASSVAEASIYEQYF.

V gene TRBV7-9 combines with J gene TRBJ1-5; D might be TRBD1 (5 bases). Germline-derived CDR1 and CDR2 are SEHNR and FQNEAQ (reference sequence). V lost 1 base, J lost 6 bases, and 10 bases lay in between. The CDR3 runs 14 residues. The CDR3: CASSLDTGSQPQHF. CDR3 nucleotides: TGTGCCAGCAGCTTAGATACAGGTAGTCAGCCCCAGCATTTT.

Details on this clone: This sample includes further DNA sequences coding for the same CDR3. The rearrangement uses TRBV27 and TRBJ2-7; D is perhaps TRBD1 (6 bases). This CDR3 has 13 amino acids. CDR1 is MNHEY, CDR2 SMNVEV, per germline (reference sequence). V was clipped by 8 bases and J by 2 bases, with 13 bases between them. CDR3 in DNA: TGTGCCAGCGGGTTACAGGGAGCCTACGAGCAGTACTTC. Amino acid sequence: CASGLQGAYEQYF.

This clone has only one observation. At one boundary the junction diverges from the germline segment, which might be a read error. This chain uses TRBV2 with TRBJ2-3; D unresolved. This CDR3 comprises 15 residues. The germline V gene has CDR1 SNHLY and CDR2 FYNNEI. CDR3 in amino acids: CASTELRGSTDTQYF. In nucleotides, the CDR3 is TGTGCCAGCACTGAACTGAGAGGAAGCACAGATACGCAGTATTTT.

The CDR3 here is CASSRAEEAGNTIYF. Written as DNA, the CDR3 is TGTGCCAGCTCACGGGCGGAGGAGGCTGGAAACACCATATATTTT. The chain couples TRBV18 to TRBJ1-3, with D unresolved. V lost 4 bases and J lost 2, with 12 bases in between. Germline V gene sequence: CDR1 KGHSH, CDR2 LQKENI. The CDR3 totals 15 residues.

The chain joins TRBV10-1 to TRBJ2-3, with a weak D call TRBD1 (5 bases). Germline lookup yields CDR1 WNHNN and CDR2 SYGVQD (reference sequence). Trimming cost V 5 bases and J 4 bases, with 7 bases left between them. The CDR3 totals 12 residues. The DNA for the CDR3 is TGCGCCAGCAGTCCAGGGTCAGATACGCAGTATTTT. Its protein is CASSPGSDTQYF.

V usage is TRBV7-2 and J usage is TRBJ1-5; D is possibly TRBD1 (5 bases). Per germline, CDR1 SGHTA and CDR2 FQGNSA. This CDR3 comprises 16 residues. V was clipped by 2 bases and J by 9 bases, with 20 bases between them. In nucleotides, the CDR3 is TGTGCCAGCAGCTTAAATCGGCCCGGCAGCGGGACGCCCCAGCATTTT. Amino acids: CASSLNRPGSGTPQHF.

The CDR3 nucleotides are TGTGCCAGCAGCTTAGATCTTTACAGGGCAGAGACCCAGTACTTC. It yields the protein CASSLDLYRAETQYF. The V and J genes are TRBV7-2 and TRBJ2-5, with a possible D match to TRBD1 (6 bases). Germline CDR1 and CDR2: SGHTA and FQGNSA. The length of the CDR3 is 15 residues. V was pared by 1 base and J by 4 bases, with 13 bases between.

J is TRBJ1-1 and V is TRBV7-2, with TRBD1 identical over 11 bases. Germline CDR1 SGHTA, CDR2 FQGNSA. The CDR3 covers 14 residues. V lost 0 bases, J lost 10 bases, and 4 bases stayed unmatched. CDR3 residues: CASSLAGTGGAAFF. The CDR3 region has the DNA TGTGCCAGCAGCTTAGCTGGGACAGGGGGGGCAGCTTTCTTT. The whole variable domain, filled in from reference TRBV7-2 and TRBJ1-1, reads GAGVSQSPSNKVTEKGKDVELRCDPISGHTALYWYRQSLGQGLEFLIYFQGNSAPDKSGLPSDRFSAERTGGSVSTLTIQRTQQEDSAVYLCASSLAGTGGAAFFGQGTRLTVV.